The entry below gives a single T cell receptor beta chain sequence along with its context. Its antigen is unknown. TCRdb reprocessed the multiplex PCR reads with MiXCR, giving one entry per CDR3 protein. The sample records some 150,000 distinct CDR3 sequences, 20% to 25% being singletons. These data come from a study of breast tumors, draining lymph nodes, adjacent tissues. Trimming left V 3 bases short and J 1 base short, with 9 bases between. CDR3 length: 14 residues. Germline CDR1 reads KGHSH; CDR2 reads LQKENI. General study points: Most tumor T cells seemingly derive from lymph node, then expand in tumor.

Breast cancer patients provided tissue from their axillary draining lymph nodes. The sequenced material came from axillary lymph node tissue. This chain uses TRBV18 with TRBJ1-2, with D perhaps matching TRBD1 (6 bases). This sequence was found in a female donor with breast cancer. Some clones in this sample may be carry-over from other donors' samples. CDR3 amino acids: CASSPGTLNYGYTF. The DNA of the CDR3 is TGTGCCAGCTCACCGGGGACACTTAACTATGGCTACACCTTC.